Below, one T cell receptor beta chain is given with its context. Antigen: not known. This entry is derived from a study of OX40 agonist ivuxolimab in advanced cancers. Study-wide context: Three individuals attained partial responses, comprising one hepatocellular carcinoma case and two cutaneous melanoma cases. Regarding the study as a whole: Expanded peripheral T cell antigen specificity was not determined.

This CDR3 is built from 12 residues. CDR1 is SGDLS and CDR2 is YYNGEE in the germline V gene. V lost 7 bases and J 5 bases, leaving 13 bases between the germline ends. The method was immunoSEQ multiplex PCR; TCRdb's version includes in-frame clones alone and lacks a portion of them. The sample consists of approximately 60,000 clones, about 89% of them appearing once. V gene TRBV9 combines with J gene TRBJ2-7; D is ambiguous. The TCR comes from an adult with an advanced solid tumor such as melanoma, head and neck, liver or kidney cancer. Material: CD4+ or CD8+ T cells sorted from blood, obtained in a trial of the OX40 agonist ivuxolimab. Here the CDR3 reads CASGRTTHEQYF. For the CDR3, the DNA is TGTGCCAGCGGACGGACGACCCACGAGCAGTACTTC.